One and the same sample provided the 30 T cell receptor beta chains below, sequenced in a study of blood T cell repertoires in COVID-19. Clones were read by immunoSEQ multiplex PCR, and TCRdb kept only the in-frame ones, dropping some. The table has about 250,000 clones, roughly four fifths seen once. Material: peripheral blood. All receptors derive from a person between 65 and 80 years old with COVID-19, enrolled during active disease.

V gene TRBV7-8 combines with J gene TRBJ2-3; possible D gene TRBD2, 6 bases. The CDR3 consists of 15 residues. The germline V gene has CDR1 SGHVS and CDR2 FQNEAQ. V gave up 5 bases and J gave up 2 bases, with 14 bases separating them. DNA for the CDR3: TGTGCCAGCAGCCCCGACGGGACTCCCACAGATACGCAGTATTTT. It yields the protein CASSPDGTPTDTQYF.

The V and J genes are TRBV5-5 and TRBJ2-1; 9 positions agree with TRBD1. Germline V CDR1 and CDR2: SGHKS, YYEKEE (reference sequence). V shed 3 bases, J shed 2 bases, and the junction held 9 bases outside the gene matches. The CDR3 length is 17 residues. The CDR3 DNA reads TGTGCCAGCAGCTCTGGACAGGGGTACCTCCCCTACAATGAGCAGTTCTTC. It yields the protein CASSSGQGYLPYNEQFF.

In its sample, this clone was seen a few times. The chain uses TRBV12-3 or TRBV12-4 and TRBJ1-1; the D gene is possibly TRBD1 (5 bases). The CDR3 loop spans 13 amino acids. Trimming stripped 3 bases from V and 4 bases from J, with 9 bases between. Written as DNA, the CDR3 is TGTGCCAGCAGTTTGGGTGGGGCCACTGAAGCTTTCTTT. It codes for CASSLGGATEAFF.

The J gene is TRBJ2-7, the V gene TRBV14; D ambiguous. In germline, CDR1 is SGHDN, CDR2 FVKESK. This CDR3 comprises 13 residues. Trimming stripped 0 bases from V and 4 bases from J, with 7 bases between. The CDR3 DNA is TGTGCCAGCAGCCAAGACAGTGTTTACGAGCAGTACTTC. Its translation: CASSQDSVYEQYF.

J is TRBJ1-6 and V is TRBV6-5; unclear D gene. The CDR3 is made up of 13 amino acids. Trimming cost V 6 bases and J 15 bases, with 18 bases left between them. The germline V gene has CDR1 MNHEY and CDR2 SVGAGI. Written as DNA, the CDR3 is TGTGCCAGCAGACAACCCCCGCGGGGTTTCCTCCACTTT. Encoded protein: CASRQPPRGFLHF.

The chain employs TRBV24-1 and TRBJ2-1, with 9 bases lining up with TRBD2. The CDR3 totals 14 residues. V dropped 6 bases and J dropped 7; count of bases not matched to a gene: 6. Germline CDR1 and CDR2: KGHDR and SFDVKD. CDR3 nucleotide sequence: TGTGCCACCAGTCTGAGCGGGGGGCGGAATGAGCAGTTCTTC. Its translation is CATSLSGGRNEQFF.

This clone was counted once. V usage is TRBV6-1 and J usage is TRBJ2-5, with D possibly being TRBD2 (6 bases). The CDR3 length is 16 residues. Germline V CDR1 and CDR2: MNHNS, SASEGT. The ends were cut back, 0 bases at V and 2 bases at J, with 13 bases in the middle. CDR3 coding DNA: TGTGCCAGCAGTGAAGCGGGAGGACGGTTACAAGAGACCCAGTACTTC. Its translation is CASSEAGGRLQETQYF.

The chain uses TRBV6-1 and TRBJ1-2; D uncertain. V was shortened by 2 bases and J by 4 bases, with 8 bases between the two germline ends. This CDR3 comprises 13 residues. CDR1 and CDR2 from the germline V gene are MNHNS and SASEGT. The DNA for the CDR3 is TGTGCCAGCAGTGAAAGGCGGTTCTATGGCTACACCTTC. This codes for CASSERRFYGYTF.

The chain couples TRBV6-5 to TRBJ2-1, with 10 nucleotides matching TRBD2. CDR1 is MNHEY and CDR2 is SVGAGI in the germline V gene. V was clipped by 5 bases and J by 3 bases; unmatched bases: 4. The CDR3 is made up of 15 amino acids. CDR3 residues: CASSPLAGVYNEQFF. The CDR3, as DNA: TGTGCCAGCAGTCCCCTAGCGGGGGTCTACAATGAGCAGTTCTTC.

The chain is built from TRBV7-2 and TRBJ1-2; TRBD1 is a possible D gene (5 bases). The germline V gene has CDR1 SGHTA and CDR2 FQGNSA. The CDR3 has 15 residues. V lost 6 bases, J lost 4 bases, and 18 bases lay in between. The CDR3 protein is CASRPTGAPRYGYTF. The CDR3 DNA sequence: TGTGCCAGCAGACCTACAGGAGCCCCCCGCTATGGCTACACCTTC.

The chain joins TRBV19 to TRBJ2-2; D remains ambiguous. Germline lookup yields CDR1 LNHDA and CDR2 SQIVND (reference sequence). This CDR3 region has 11 residues. Trimming removed 8 bases from V and 6 bases from J, with 7 bases in between. CDR3 DNA: TGTGCCAGTCGCACTGCCGGGGAGCTGTTTTTT. It yields the protein CASRTAGELFF.

The CDR3 DNA sequence: TGTGCCAGCAGCCTTCGGACAGGCCCCTATGGCTACACCTTC. It encodes CASSLRTGPYGYTF. The V gene is TRBV7-9, the J gene TRBJ1-2; 7 bases match TRBD1. Trimming at V came to 5 bases and at J to 4 bases, leaving 7 bases not matched to a gene. The V gene's germline CDR1 is SEHNR and CDR2 FQNEAQ (reference sequence). The CDR3 runs 14 residues. The whole variable domain, remainder taken from reference TRBV7-9 and TRBJ1-2, is DTGVSQNPRHKITKRGQNVTFRCDPISEHNRLYWYRQTLGQGPEFLTYFQNEAQLEKSRLLSDRFSAERPKGSFSTLEIQRTEQGDSAMYLCASSLRTGPYGYTFGSGTRLTVV.

V gene TRBV21-1 combines with J gene TRBJ1-6. TRBV21-1 is deemed a pseudogene. The CDR3 has 21 amino acids. This CDR3 reads CASSKEAGPSFVSSYNSPLHF. In DNA, the CDR3 is TGTGCCAGCAGCAAAGAGGCAGGTCCTAGCTTCGTGTCCTCCTATAATTCACCCCTCCACTTT.

The CDR3 here is CASSVAGVNEKLFF. The CDR3 bases are TGTGCCAGCAGCGTGGCCGGGGTTAATGAAAAACTGTTTTTT. This sequence joins TRBV7-6 and TRBJ1-4; D is unresolved. Germline V gives CDR1 SGHVS, CDR2 FNYEAQ. Deletions cut 5 bases from V and 4 bases from J, with 11 bases between. This CDR3 has 14 residues.

This sequence joins TRBV12-3 or TRBV12-4 and TRBJ2-2, with TRBD2 as a possible D gene (5 bases). Trimming took 11 bases from V and 8 from J, leaving 12 bases between them. CDR3 length equals 11 residues. The CDR3 spells CASRDGGELFF. CDR3 coding DNA: TGTGCCTCACGGGATGGAGGGGAGCTGTTTTTT.

V is TRBV18 and J is TRBJ2-2; 7 bases align to TRBD1. Germline V gene lookup returns CDR1 KGHSH and CDR2 LQKENI. The CDR3 spans 16 residues. After removal of 0 bases from V and 4 bases from J, the junction contained 5 bases not matched to a gene. CDR3 region: CASSPPIDRVTGELFF. The CDR3, as DNA: TGTGCCAGCTCACCACCGATTGACAGGGTCACCGGGGAGCTGTTTTTT.

The genes are TRBV13 and TRBJ2-1, with 10 bases lining up with TRBD2. The J segment lost 0 bases and the V segment lost 2 bases, leaving 13 bases of the junction unmatched. Germline V gene data show CDR1 as PRHDT and CDR2 as FYEKMQ (reference sequence). The CDR3 covers 20 residues. CDR3 region: CASSLRGRGLAGDSYNEQFF. The CDR3 DNA is TGTGCCAGCAGCTTAAGGGGTAGGGGGCTAGCGGGAGACTCCTACAATGAGCAGTTCTTC.

The chain recombines TRBV30 with TRBJ2-7; D uncertain. CDR3 length equals 15 residues. V was cut by 4 bases and J by 0 bases, with 16 bases left in between. The germline V gene encodes CDR1 GTSNPN and CDR2 SVGIG (reference sequence). This chain's CDR3 is CAWITRRGVSYEQYF. CDR3 DNA: TGTGCCTGGATTACAAGACGAGGTGTCTCCTACGAGCAGTACTTC.

The rearrangement joins TRBV19 to TRBJ2-7, with TRBD1 identical over 11 bases. V shed 8 bases and J 3 bases; nucleotides not matched to a gene: 3. The CDR3 is 13 amino acids. The germline gives CDR1 LNHDA, CDR2 SQIVND (reference sequence). The CDR3 nucleotides read TGTGCCAGTTCGGACAGGGGGCTCTACGAGCAGTACTTC. It codes for CASSDRGLYEQYF.

This clone came up once. CDR3: CASSRDREAEAFF. The CDR3, as DNA: TGTGCCAGCAGCCGGGACAGGGAGGCTGAAGCTTTCTTT. The rearrangement links TRBV7-3 to TRBJ1-1; the match to TRBD1 covers 9 bases. CDR1 and CDR2 (germline): SGHTA, FQGTGA. The CDR3 spans 13 residues. With 5 bases clipped from V and 6 bases from J, the junction kept 4 bases outside the gene matches. Drawing the rest from reference TRBV7-3 and TRBJ1-1, the complete variable domain is GAGVSQTPSNKVTEKGKYVELRCDPISGHTALYWYRQSLGQGPEFLIYFQGTGAADDSGLPNDRFFAVRPEGSVSTLKIQRTERGDSAVYLCASSRDREAEAFFGQGTRLTVV.

The V call is TRBV24-1, the J call TRBJ2-4; 9 nucleotides match TRBD1. CDR1 KGHDR and CDR2 SFDVKD come from the germline V gene. With 3 bases clipped from V and 8 bases from J, the junction kept 7 bases outside the gene matches. The CDR3 covers 15 residues. CDR3: CATSDAGQGSDIQYF. CDR3 in DNA: TGTGCCACCAGTGATGCCGGACAGGGGTCTGACATTCAGTACTTC.

The chain uses TRBV18 and TRBJ1-1; 7 bases map to TRBD1. The CDR3 consists of 16 residues. Germline loops: CDR1 KGHSH, CDR2 LQKENI. With V trimmed by 3 bases and J by 6 bases, 13 bases remained unmatched. CDR3 loop: CASSPLTGQRDSEAFF. In DNA, the CDR3 is TGTGCCAGCTCACCCCTGACAGGGCAACGCGATTCTGAAGCTTTCTTT.

This clone was seen once. The chain carries TRBV24-1 and TRBJ2-3, with 9 nucleotides matching TRBD1. The germline CDR1 and CDR2 sequences are KGHDR and SFDVKD. J lost 4 bases, V lost 2 bases, and 12 bases had no gene match. This CDR3 comprises 18 residues. CDR3 in DNA: TGTGCCACCAGTGATTCACTACGGGACAGGGATGTTTCAGATACGCAGTATTTT. It is translated as CATSDSLRDRDVSDTQYF.

This clone was counted only a few times. The chain couples TRBV6-5 to TRBJ1-4, with 7 bases that match TRBD1. The J segment lost 6 bases and the V segment lost 8 bases, leaving 9 bases of the junction unmatched. CDR1 and CDR2 (germline): MNHEY, SVGAGI. The CDR3 contains 14 residues. The CDR3 reads CASLPQGVDEKLFF. The CDR3 nucleotides are TGTGCCAGCCTACCTCAGGGGGTGGATGAAAAACTGTTTTTT.

The V call is TRBV7-2, the J call TRBJ1-2; D gene ambiguous. This CDR3 region has 16 residues. The V gene's germline CDR1 is SGHTA and CDR2 FQGNSA. V was trimmed by 4 bases and J by 0 bases, leaving 15 bases between them. The CDR3 nucleotides read TGTGCCAGCAGCTCCAACCCGATGGCAGCTAACTATGGCTACACCTTC. The encoded protein is CASSSNPMAANYGYTF.

The chain joins TRBV6-5 to TRBJ1-6; possible D gene TRBD1, 5 bases. Trimming stripped 6 bases from V and 7 bases from J, with 16 bases between. The CDR3 has 15 residues. The germline V gene encodes CDR1 MNHEY and CDR2 SVGAGI. In DNA form, the CDR3 reads TGTGCCAGCAGGCCAAGACGGGGGTGGAATTCACCCCTCCACTTT. This translates into CASRPRRGWNSPLHF.

The gene calls are TRBV7-2 and TRBJ2-5, with 7 bases aligning to TRBD1. V was pared by 3 bases and J by 2 bases, with 12 bases of the junction left unmatched. Germline-derived CDR1 and CDR2 are SGHTA and FQGNSA. The CDR3 contains 17 residues. CDR3 DNA: TGTGCCAGCAGCTTTCGACAGGGACCAGGGACGCAAGAGACCCAGTACTTC. It encodes CASSFRQGPGTQETQYF.

This clone appeared a few times. The rearrangement joins TRBV2 to TRBJ1-4; no reliable D call. The CDR3 extends over 12 amino acids. Germline V gene sequence: CDR1 SNHLY, CDR2 FYNNEI. Trimming removed 10 bases from V and 5 bases from J, with 11 bases in between. The CDR3 sequence is CATEGRNEKLFF. The CDR3, as DNA: TGTGCCACGGAGGGCCGCAATGAAAAACTGTTTTTT.

The chain combines TRBV3-1 (or the pseudogene TRBV3-2) with TRBJ2-1; 8 nucleotides align to TRBD1. The junction had 7 bases not matched to a gene; V was cut back by 4 bases and J by 5 bases. Per germline, CDR1 LGHDT and CDR2 YNNKEL (reference sequence). CDR3 length: 15 amino acids. This chain's CDR3 is CASSPRQGRNNEQFF. CDR3 in DNA: TGTGCCAGCAGCCCTCGACAGGGGCGTAACAATGAGCAGTTCTTC.

V usage is TRBV28 and J usage is TRBJ2-1, with D perhaps TRBD1 (5 bases). Trimming pared 7 bases from V and 4 bases from J, leaving 23 bases between. The CDR3 totals 17 residues. Germline CDR1 MDHEN, CDR2 SYDVKM. Here the CDR3 reads CASNQGYDREAYNEQFF. DNA of the CDR3: TGTGCCAGCAATCAAGGCTACGACAGAGAAGCTTACAATGAGCAGTTCTTC.